Included here is one T cell receptor (beta chain) sequence, with context. Participants came from about two dozen US areas, aged about 18 to 95 years. These data originate in a study of blood T cell repertoires in COVID-19. In the study overall: Researchers got acute and convalescent COVID-19 samples from the United States, Italy and Spain. The cDNA or gDNA used as material had been derived from T cells, B-cell-depleted T cells, or PBMCs.

This CDR3 is 11 amino acids long. CDR1 is DFQATT and CDR2 is SNEGSKA in the germline V gene (reference sequence). V was cut by 7 bases and J by 10 bases, with 17 bases left in between. Under the authors' procedure: Scientists estimated how many nucleated cells there were by amplifying reference gene primers. Using immunoSEQ multiplex PCR, the repertoire was profiled, and TCRdb retains in-frame clones only, with some absent. That table furnishes V, J and clone size, whereas the DNA furnished D and trimming. The sample lists about 180,000 clones, 88% occurring once. The chain combines TRBV20-1 with TRBJ2-7, with a tentative D call TRBD2 (5 bases). The sample consisted of PBMCs or T cells enriched from blood (not recorded which). The sequence came from a woman under 30 who had recovered from COVID-19. The CDR3 region has the DNA TGCAGTGTCAACCTACCCACGGGACAGTACTTC. Protein product: CSVNLPTGQYF.